The 15 T cell receptor beta chains below all came from one sample that was sequenced in a study of identical twins (dated by TCRdb to the mid-2010s). To prepare the library, 5' RACE was applied. Sequencing was performed on an Illumina HiSeq 2000. The public reads were quality trimmed at Q25 with fastp and then assembled into clones with MiXCR by TCRdb, keeping productive beta chains. Each CDR3 protein gets just one entry, which takes the most common genes and DNA from the rows behind it. The sample yields around 570,000 distinct CDR3 sequences; around a tenth were counted once. Of the sample, 2.5% to 3.5% is held by the ten largest clones. This sample was shared with a second study, whose subject was yellow fever vaccine responses in identical twins.

The specimen was PBMCs. The receptor source for this set is a woman aged 18-29 years in good health.

This clonotype came up a few times. The chain combines TRBV7-6 with TRBJ2-1; 8 nucleotides agree with TRBD2. V trimming: 2 bases; J trimming: 4 bases; junction bases outside the gene matches: 13. The CDR3 sequence is 18 residues long. Per germline, CDR1 SGHVS and CDR2 FNYEAQ. In nucleotides, the CDR3 is TGTGCCAGCAGCTTATTCCATTCAGCGGGGGCCTCGTACAATGAGCAGTTCTTC. Translating gives CASSLFHSAGASYNEQFF. Full variable domain (missing parts from reference TRBV7-6 and TRBJ2-1): GAGVSQSPRYKVTKRGQDVALRCDPISGHVSLYWYRQALGQGPEFLTYFNYEAQQDKSGLPNDRFSAERPEGSISTLTIQRTEQRDSAMYRCASSLFHSAGASYNEQFFGPGTRLTVL.

The chain is built from TRBV14 and TRBJ2-7; TRBD2 is a possible D gene (5 bases). CDR1 SGHDN and CDR2 FVKESK come from the germline V gene. Trimming left V 0 bases short and J 2 bases short, with 8 bases between. CDR3 length: 14 residues. The CDR3 here is CASSQELGTYEQYF. DNA of the CDR3: TGTGCCAGCAGCCAAGAACTAGGTACCTACGAGCAGTACTTC.

This chain uses TRBV29-1 with TRBJ2-5, with TRBD2 matching 9 bases. CDR1 and CDR2 from the germline V gene are SQVTM and ANQGSEA. This CDR3 has 15 amino acids. Trimming took 2 bases from V and 1 from J; bases not matched to a gene: 5. CDR3 DNA sequence: TGCAGCGTTGAAAAAAGCGGGGGGTCCCAAGAGACCCAGTACTTC. Protein product: CSVEKSGGSQETQYF.

This chain uses TRBV20-1 with TRBJ1-1; D possibly corresponds to TRBD1 (6 bases). Trimming cost V 5 bases and J 1 base, with 11 bases left between them. This CDR3 is built from 13 residues. CDR1 is DFQATT, CDR2 SNEGSKA, per germline (reference sequence). In nucleotides, the CDR3 is TGCAGTGCTCGTAGGGGGTCGAACACTGAAGCTTTCTTT. Amino acids: CSARRGSNTEAFF.

This clonotype was observed a handful of times. The V gene is TRBV4-3, the J gene TRBJ2-7; the match to TRBD1 covers 10 bases. Germline assignment: CDR1 LGHNA and CDR2 YSLEER. The junction had 5 bases not matched to a gene; V was cut back by 4 bases and J by 2 bases. This CDR3 contains 15 residues. CDR3 region: CASSRGQGETYEQYF. The CDR3 DNA follows: TGCGCCAGCAGCCGAGGACAGGGGGAAACCTACGAGCAGTACTTC.

As concerns this clonotype: At one end the junction does not follow the germline gene, possibly because of a read error. This rearrangement joins TRBV7-7 to TRBJ2-5, with 7 bases that match TRBD1. The CDR3 consists of 16 residues. Germline loops: CDR1 SSHAT, CDR2 FNYEAQ (reference sequence). The CDR3 is CASSHGTAVNQETQYF. CDR3 in DNA: TGTGCTAGCAGCCATGGGACAGCTGTGAACCAAGAGACCCAGTACTTC. Full variable domain (rest looked up from reference TRBV7-7 and TRBJ2-5): GAGVSQSPRYKVTKRGQDVTLRCDPISSHATLYWYQQALGQGPEFLTYFNYEAQPDKSGLPSDRFSAERPEGSISTLTIQRTEQRDSAMYRCASSHGTAVNQETQYFGPGTRLLVL.

This clonotype was seen more than once but under ten times. The CDR3 DNA reads as TGTGCCAGCAGCTTAGCGCAGGGGATGGCCTACAATGAGCAGTTCTTC. Amino acid sequence: CASSLAQGMAYNEQFF. The gene calls are TRBV7-9 and TRBJ2-1; the D gene is possibly TRBD1 (6 bases). V lost 0 bases to trimming and J lost 2 bases, with 11 bases between them. The CDR3 is 16 residues long. Germline lookup yields CDR1 SEHNR and CDR2 FQNEAQ (reference sequence).

This clonotype was seen ten or more times. V usage is TRBV10-3 and J usage is TRBJ2-3, with 8 bases matching TRBD1. The J segment lost 0 bases and the V segment lost 2 bases, leaving 7 bases of the junction unmatched. The CDR3 has 17 amino acids. The germline V gene encodes CDR1 ENHRY and CDR2 SYGVKD. CDR3 amino acids: CAISEPGQGVSTDTQYF. The CDR3 DNA follows: TGTGCCATCAGTGAGCCTGGACAGGGAGTCAGCACAGATACGCAGTATTTT.

The gene calls are TRBV2 and TRBJ2-3; tentatively, D is TRBD2 (6 bases). V lost 2 bases and J 2 bases, leaving 14 bases between the germline ends. This CDR3 contains 16 residues. Germline loops: CDR1 SNHLY, CDR2 FYNNEI. The CDR3 DNA reads TGTGCCAGCAGTGAAAATCGGGAGAGACACACAGATACGCAGTATTTT. It codes for CASSENRERHTDTQYF.

This clonotype was detected a few times. The chain recombines TRBV30 with TRBJ2-2; no reliable D call. V dropped 5 bases and J dropped 1 base, with 8 bases sitting between them. The CDR3 runs to 13 residues. Germline CDR1 reads GTSNPN; CDR2 reads SVGIG (reference sequence). The CDR3 here is CAWLSLNTGELFF. CDR3 DNA sequence: TGTGCCTGGCTGTCCCTGAACACCGGGGAGCTGTTTTTT.

This clonotype was counted only a few times. For the CDR3, the DNA is TGTGCCAGCAGCTTAGGTGGCGGGAGGGGGAATGAGCAGTTCTTC. Its protein is CASSLGGGRGNEQFF. The rearrangement uses TRBV7-2 and TRBJ2-1, with TRBD2 identical over 9 bases. The V gene's germline CDR1 is SGHTA and CDR2 FQGNSA. Losses at the gene ends were 1 base for V and 7 bases for J; bases not matched to a gene: 5. This CDR3 is built from 15 residues.

This clonotype was counted between two and nine times. V usage is TRBV12-3 or TRBV12-4 and J usage is TRBJ1-1; 7 bases fit TRBD1. With V trimmed by 6 bases and J by 1 base, 5 bases remained unmatched. CDR3 length equals 14 residues. CDR3 amino acids: CASRLQGRNTEAFF. The CDR3 coding sequence is TGTGCCAGCAGGTTACAGGGGCGGAACACTGAAGCTTTCTTT.

The chain uses TRBV3-1 and TRBJ2-5, with D perhaps matching TRBD2 (6 bases). CDR1 LGHDT and CDR2 YNNKEL come from the germline V gene (reference sequence). This CDR3 has 13 residues. The V end lost 5 bases, the J end lost 5 bases, and 12 bases lay between the germline ends. The DNA of the CDR3 is TGTGCCAGCAGCGGGTACCGGGGGGAGACCCAGTACTTC. It yields the protein CASSGYRGETQYF.

Ten or more counts support this clonotype. The chain recombines TRBV16 with TRBJ2-1, with D possibly matching TRBD2 (5 bases). V lost 3 bases and J 10 bases, leaving 19 bases between the germline ends. The CDR3 runs 15 residues. From germline, CDR1 is KGHSY and CDR2 FQNENV. The CDR3 bases are TGTGCCAGCAGCCATTCCGGGAACCCGTTTTTGGAGCAGTTCTTC. Its translation is CASSHSGNPFLEQFF. Filled out from reference TRBV16 and TRBJ2-1, the complete variable domain reads GEEVAQTPKHLVRGEGQKAKLYCAPIKGHSYVFWYQQVLKNEFKFLISFQNENVFDETGMPKERFSAKCLPNSPCSLEIQATKLEDSAVYFCASSHSGNPFLEQFFGPGTRLTVL.

This clonotype was seen ten or more times. The germline gene is not matched at one end of the junction; a read error may be the cause. The rearrangement joins TRBV5-1 to TRBJ2-3; unclear D gene. CDR1 is SGHRS and CDR2 is YFSETQ in the germline V gene. CDR3 size: 12 residues. In DNA, the CDR3 is TGTGCCAGCAGCTTAGACACAGATACGCAGTATTTT. Translated: CASSLDTDTQYF.